This T cell receptor (beta chain) was profiled in a study of cytomegalovirus exposure and HLA in healthy donors. With respect to this clone: Its cognate antigen is unknown.

Only in-frame clones appear in the TCRdb table, and some are missing; sequencing was by immunoSEQ multiplex PCR. The table records some 220,000 clones, 75% to 95% of them present only once. Study outcomes and limitations: In vitro, three CMV-associated chains proved specific for CMV antigens. According to the study, some 160 TCR beta chains were cytomegalovirus-associated.

The CDR3 runs to 15 residues. Trimming removed 4 bases from V and 4 bases from J; junction bases left unmatched: 9. Germline lookup yields CDR1 SGHAT and CDR2 FQNNGV. The sample consisted of PBMCs. This clonotype originated in a woman between 18 and 30 years old in good health and CMV-seronegative. The V and J genes are TRBV11-2 and TRBJ1-1, with TRBD1 matching 7 bases. CDR3 coding DNA: TGTGCCAGCAGCTCGTTAGACAGGGACGGCACTGAAGCTTTCTTT. Protein: CASSSLDRDGTEAFF.